The present T cell receptor (beta chain) was sequenced within a study of beta chain features in type 1 diabetes. Study details: Sorted cells examined across all samples numbered more than 100 million.

Study-level points and caveats: In the patient group, naive, central memory and Treg TCRB repertoires seemed more alike than in the healthy donor group.

Of the isolated RNA, all was reverse transcribed, and so the sequenced material was expressed TCRB transcripts. Some clones are missing from TCRdb's copy, which holds only in-frame ones; the method was immunoSEQ multiplex PCR. The sample has roughly 330,000 clones, more than 9.5% seen once. On this clone itself: What it binds is not known.

The CDR3 runs 16 residues. CDR1 is SGHRS, CDR2 YFSETQ, per germline. The J segment lost 5 bases and the V segment lost 0 bases, leaving 3 bases of the junction unmatched. Sample: naive CD4+ T cells from blood. The chain is built from TRBV5-1 and TRBJ2-1; 12 nucleotides match TRBD1. This receptor was identified in a woman between 25 and 40 years old in good health. The CDR3 coding sequence is TGCGCCAGCAGCTTGGGGGACAGGGGGCGCGACAATGAGCAGTTCTTC. Its protein product is CASSLGDRGRDNEQFF.